The clone carrying this T cell receptor (beta chain) turned up a few times. The antigen remains unidentified. This sample stems from a study of T cell responses to AZD1222 COVID-19 vaccine. Study results and caveats: Across the whole spike, CD4 TCRs peaked at regions 160-218 and 743-854. AZD1222 recipients seropositive at baseline numbered only five or six. Spike-specific TCR breadth rose after two AZD1222 doses, and depth rose as well. Samples come after the peak T cell response, not at day 14.

Germline CDR1 SGHVS, CDR2 FQNEAQ. J lost 7 bases, V lost 6 bases, and 11 bases had no gene match. This CDR3 region has 15 residues. Using immunoSEQ multiplex PCR, the repertoire was profiled, and TCRdb retains in-frame clones only, with some absent. The sample lists nearly 110,000 clones, 90% occurring once. Specimen: peripheral blood, collected on day 0 of AZD1222 vaccination. This clonotype originated in an adult in good health. J is TRBJ2-2 and V is TRBV7-8; 7 bases map to TRBD1. The CDR3 bases are TGTGCCAGCAGTCAAGAGACAGGGTGGGGCGGGGAGCTGTTTTTT. Protein sequence: CASSQETGWGGELFF. Full variable domain (outside the CDR3, taken from reference TRBV7-8 and TRBJ2-2): GAGVSQSPRYKVAKRGQDVALRCDPISGHVSLFWYQQALGQGPEFLTYFQNEAQLDKSGLPSDRFFAERPEGSVSTLKIQRTQQEDSAVYLCASSQETGWGGELFFGEGSRLTVL.